This T cell receptor (beta chain) is drawn from a study of response to subunit inactivated influenza vaccine. The germline V and J ends were trimmed by 2 bases and 4 bases, with 9 bases remaining between them. This CDR3 is built from 14 residues. TCRdb ran MiXCR on the RT-PCR reads and lists one entry per CDR3 protein. The sample lists hundreds of thousands of distinct CDR3 sequences; 15% to 19% were seen once. The sequencing used PBMCs from blood, collected about 12 days after vaccination. V and J are TRBV12-3 or TRBV12-4 and TRBJ2-1; no definite D call. The sequence derives from a man aged 45 to 65 who received an inactivated influenza vaccine. DNA for the CDR3: TGTGCCAGCAGTTTAATTGGTACATACAATGAGCAGTTCTTC. Its protein product is CASSLIGTYNEQFF.